Presented here are 10 T cell receptor beta chains from one specimen sequenced in a study of CD8+CD57+ T cells in acquired aplastic anemia. Using genomic DNA as the template, TCR beta VDJ and CDR3 profiling was carried out. Each CDR3 protein is one row after TCRdb ran MiXCR on the reads. The table records 42,000 or so distinct CDR3 sequences, approximately 67% of them present only once. The sequenced material came from sorted CD4+, CD8+, or CD8+CD57+ T cells (not recorded which) from PBMCs. These receptors were taken from a human donor in good health, serving as a control.

The chain employs TRBV10-3 and TRBJ1-1; no clear D. The V and J ends lost 6 bases and 5 bases respectively, with 10 bases between them. This CDR3 has 12 residues. Germline V gives CDR1 ENHRY, CDR2 SYGVKD. The CDR3 region has the DNA TGTGCCATCAGGGGCAGTAAAACTGAAGCTTTCTTT. Its translation is CAIRGSKTEAFF.

Written as DNA, the CDR3 is TGCAGTGCACCCGGGTCCTCCTACGAGCAGTACTTC. It translates to CSAPGSSYEQYF. V and J are TRBV20-1 and TRBJ2-7, with D hard to call. V lost 6 bases, J lost 0 bases, and 9 bases lay in between. Germline V gives CDR1 DFQATT, CDR2 SNEGSKA (reference sequence). This CDR3 has 12 residues.

By frequency in the sample, this clonotype is medium-sized. The J gene is TRBJ2-3, the V gene TRBV9, with TRBD2 identical over 12 bases. This CDR3 spans 16 amino acids. Germline V gene lookup returns CDR1 SGDLS and CDR2 YYNGEE. The V segment lost 3 bases and the J segment 8 bases; nucleotides outside the gene matches: 10. CDR3 DNA sequence: TGTGCCAGCAGCGGACTAGCGGGGGACGTGGATGGTACGCAGTATTTT. This sequence encodes CASSGLAGDVDGTQYF.

The CDR3 DNA follows: TGTGCCAGCAGTTCAGCGGGGCCGAGCTCCTACAATGAGCAGTTCTTC. Protein sequence: CASSSAGPSSYNEQFF. The chain has TRBV25-1 and TRBJ2-1; 7 bases match TRBD2. The germline V gene has CDR1 MGHDK and CDR2 SYGVNS. The CDR3 extends over 16 amino acids. Trimming took 5 bases from V and 0 from J; bases not matched to a gene: 7.

This rearrangement joins TRBV19 to TRBJ2-3, with 10 bases identical to TRBD2. The CDR3 covers 15 residues. Germline V gene lookup returns CDR1 LNHDA and CDR2 SQIVND (reference sequence). Trimming took 4 bases from V and 5 from J; bases not matched to a gene: 6. CDR3 in amino acids: CASSTSGGGGDTQYF. For the CDR3, the DNA is TGTGCCAGTAGTACTAGCGGGGGAGGTGGAGATACGCAGTATTTT. Based on the CDR3 plus reference TRBV19 and TRBJ2-3, the full variable domain is DGGITQSPKYLFRKEGQNVTLSCEQNLNHDAMYWYRQDPGQGLRLIYYSQIVNDFQKGDIAEGYSVSREKKESFPLTVTSAQKNPTAFYLCASSTSGGGGDTQYFGPGTRLTVL.

J is TRBJ1-4 and V is TRBV7-2, with 7 bases matching TRBD1. Germline CDR1 and CDR2: SGHTA and FQGNSA. This CDR3 is 14 amino acids long. V shed 3 bases, J shed 11 bases, and the junction held 9 bases outside the gene matches. The CDR3 loop reads CASSLERGLGKLFF. In nucleotides, the CDR3 is TGTGCCAGCAGCTTGGAAAGGGGGCTAGGTAAACTGTTTTTT.

The rearrangement joins TRBV7-6 to TRBJ1-5, with D possibly being TRBD1 (6 bases). Trimming took 6 bases from V and 7 from J, leaving 16 bases between them. The germline V gene has CDR1 SGHVS and CDR2 FNYEAQ. CDR3 size: 14 residues. The CDR3 DNA reads TGTGCCAGCAGTAGGGGGGCCGAGGAACAGCCCCAGCATTTT. Translated, it gives CASSRGAEEQPQHF.

This CDR3 reads CASSRPGVTDTQYF. DNA for the CDR3: TGTGCCAGTAGCCGGCCTGGGGTCACAGATACGCAGTATTTT. The chain couples TRBV19 to TRBJ2-3, with no clear D. Trimming shortened V by 6 bases and J by 2 bases, and 12 bases separated the two germline ends. The CDR3 covers 14 residues. Germline-derived CDR1 and CDR2 are LNHDA and SQIVND (reference sequence).

The chain links TRBV7-3 to TRBJ2-5; 9 nucleotides agree with TRBD1. The CDR3 has 13 residues. Germline assignment: CDR1 SGHTA and CDR2 FQGTGA. Losses at the gene ends were 4 bases for V and 5 bases for J; bases not matched to a gene: 2. CDR3 nucleotides: TGTGCCAGCAGCTGGGACAGGGTGGAGACCCAGTACTTC. Its translation: CASSWDRVETQYF. The full variable domain, completed using reference TRBV7-3 and TRBJ2-5, is GAGVSQTPSNKVTEKGKYVELRCDPISGHTALYWYRQSLGQGPEFLIYFQGTGAADDSGLPNDRFFAVRPEGSVSTLKIQRTERGDSAVYLCASSWDRVETQYFGPGTRLLVL.

This clonotype was seen a single time. This chain links TRBV7-2 with TRBJ2-2, with D tentatively TRBD2 (5 bases). The length of the CDR3 is 13 residues. Germline V gene lookup returns CDR1 SGHTA and CDR2 FQGNSA. The germline V and J ends were trimmed by 6 bases and 5 bases, with 10 bases remaining between them. The CDR3 nucleotides are TGTGCCAGCAGTGGTCGGGGAACCGGGGAGCTGTTTTTT. Translating gives CASSGRGTGELFF.